This T cell receptor beta chain came from a study of shared clonotypes between healthy human individuals. Broader study findings: The study found about 5% of naive CD4 clonotypes shared across a few donors. Depth of sequencing was expected to influence donor clonotype sharing. Donors were few, which limited the genetic and exposure-history diversity represented.

An approximately 220 ng quantity of DNA, 29,000 or so T cell genomes, went into the sorted-subset replicate PCRs. TCRdb keeps only in-frame clones here, not all; method: immunoSEQ multiplex PCR. The sample has some 630,000 clones; 95% to 96% are singletons. To note about this clone: The antigen is not known.

CD45RO-negative, CCR7-positively selected cells formed the naive CD8 fraction, excluding terminally differentiated effector memory CD45RA+ cells. This receptor was identified in a woman between 25 and 40 years old in good health. Sequenced material: naive CD8+ T cells sorted from blood.

CDR3 loop: CASSPLSGTGVGGNTIYF. DNA of the CDR3: TGTGCCAGCAGTCCCCTCAGTGGGACAGGAGTCGGAGGAAACACCATATATTTT. V usage is TRBV28 and J usage is TRBJ1-3; 8 nucleotides agree with TRBD1. Germline CDR1 MDHEN, CDR2 SYDVKM. The ends lost 5 bases at V and 4 bases at J; junction bases unmatched: 16. The CDR3 is 18 amino acids. Full variable domain (remainder filled in from reference TRBV28 and TRBJ1-3): DVKVTQSSRYLVKRTGEKVFLECVQDMDHENMFWYRQDPGLGLRLIYFSYDVKMKEKGDIPEGYSVSREKKERFSLILESASTNQTSMYLCASSPLSGTGVGGNTIYFGEGSWLTVV.